The clone carrying this T cell receptor beta chain showed up many times. Its antigen remains unidentified. Germline CDR1 reads SGDLS; CDR2 reads YYNGEE. The CDR3 covers 19 residues. Trimming removed 0 bases from V and 0 bases from J, with 16 bases in between. The draw of peripheral blood yielded ten milliliters from each donor. These data are taken from a study of blood T cells in healthy people across ages. Study-wide background: About one barcoded beta molecule per two T cells came from capture by template switching.

The study, taken as a whole, reports: In long-lived donors, naive CD4+ cell counts and diversity exceeded those of aged donors.

Primed by a sample-barcoded 5' primer and a J-beta primer mix, a second PCR proceeded for 7 to 11 cycles. Every sample returned 3 million or more CDR3-containing paired-end reads. TCRdb fed the 5' RACE reads into MiXCR, producing one record per CDR3 protein. The sample shows 650,000 to 700,000 distinct CDR3 sequences, about 32% of them seen only once. The genes are TRBV9 and TRBJ2-6; the D gene is possibly TRBD2 (6 bases). The sample taken for sequencing was blood. This sequence was found in a woman older than 75 in good health. The CDR3 loop reads CASSVAPRRGNSGANVLTF. CDR3 nucleotide sequence: TGTGCCAGCAGCGTAGCCCCGAGGCGCGGGAACTCTGGGGCCAACGTCCTGACTTTC.